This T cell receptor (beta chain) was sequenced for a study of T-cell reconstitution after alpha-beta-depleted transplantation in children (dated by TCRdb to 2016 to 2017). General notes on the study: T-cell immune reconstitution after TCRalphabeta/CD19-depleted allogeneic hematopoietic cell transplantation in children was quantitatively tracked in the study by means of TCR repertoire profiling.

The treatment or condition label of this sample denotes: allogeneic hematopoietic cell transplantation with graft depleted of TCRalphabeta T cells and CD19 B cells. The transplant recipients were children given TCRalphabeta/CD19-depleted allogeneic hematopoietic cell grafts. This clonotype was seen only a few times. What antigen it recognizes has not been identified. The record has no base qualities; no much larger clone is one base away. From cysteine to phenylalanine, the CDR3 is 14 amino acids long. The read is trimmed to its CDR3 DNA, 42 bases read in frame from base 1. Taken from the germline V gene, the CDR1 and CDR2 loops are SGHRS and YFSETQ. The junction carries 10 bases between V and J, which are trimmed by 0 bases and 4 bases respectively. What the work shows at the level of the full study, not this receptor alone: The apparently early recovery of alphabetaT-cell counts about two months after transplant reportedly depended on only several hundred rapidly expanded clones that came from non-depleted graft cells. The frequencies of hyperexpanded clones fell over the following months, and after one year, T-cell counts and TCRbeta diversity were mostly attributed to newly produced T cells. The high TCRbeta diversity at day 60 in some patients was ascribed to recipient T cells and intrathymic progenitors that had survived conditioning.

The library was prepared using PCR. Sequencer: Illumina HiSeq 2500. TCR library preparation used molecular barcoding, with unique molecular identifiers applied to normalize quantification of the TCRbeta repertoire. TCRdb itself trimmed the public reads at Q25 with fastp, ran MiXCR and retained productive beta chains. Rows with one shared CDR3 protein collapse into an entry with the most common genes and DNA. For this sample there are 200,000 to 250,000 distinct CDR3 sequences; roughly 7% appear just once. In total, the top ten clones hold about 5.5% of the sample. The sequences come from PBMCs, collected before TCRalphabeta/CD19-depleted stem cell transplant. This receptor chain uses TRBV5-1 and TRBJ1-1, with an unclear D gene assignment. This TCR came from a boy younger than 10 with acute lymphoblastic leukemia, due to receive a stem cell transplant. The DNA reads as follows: TGCGCCAGCAGCTTGGGTCGGGGATCCACTGAAGCTTTCTTT. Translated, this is CASSLGRGSTEAFF.